These 17 T cell receptor beta chains originate from one sample sequenced in a study of blood T cells in healthy people across ages. A second PCR, run for 7 to 11 cycles, used a sample-barcoded 5' primer plus a J-beta primer mix. TCRdb recomputed calls from the 5' RACE reads with MiXCR, one row per CDR3 protein. The table records 850,000 to 1,000,000 distinct CDR3 sequences, about 48% of them present only once. The specimen was blood. The receptors derive from a man aged 25 to 45 in good health.

The chain links TRBV6-6 to TRBJ2-2; perhaps TRBD1 as D (5 bases). CDR3 length: 14 residues. Germline V CDR1 and CDR2: MNHNY, SVGAGI (reference sequence). V lost 2 bases, J lost 6 bases, and 10 bases lay in between. CDR3 residues: CASSYRGEAGELFF. The CDR3 nucleotides read TGTGCCAGCAGTTACAGGGGTGAAGCCGGGGAGCTGTTTTTT.

This chain joins TRBV3-1 and TRBJ1-5; a possible D gene is TRBD1 (5 bases). The CDR3 length is 14 residues. CDR1 and CDR2 from the germline V gene are LGHDT and YNNKEL (reference sequence). V lost 8 bases, J lost 0 bases, and 11 bases lay in between. CDR3 residues: CASGGVTSNQPQHF. In nucleotides, the CDR3 is TGTGCCAGCGGGGGGGTCACTAGCAATCAGCCCCAGCATTTT. The complete variable domain, with remaining parts taken from reference TRBV3-1 and TRBJ1-5, reads DTAVSQTPKYLVTQMGNDKSIKCEQNLGHDTMYWYKQDSKKFLKIMFSYNNKELIINETVPNRFSPKSPDKAHLNLHINSLELGDSAVYFCASGGVTSNQPQHFGDGTRLSIL.

The J gene is TRBJ2-7, the V gene TRBV2; 8 bases match TRBD1. This CDR3 region has 20 residues. V lost 8 bases to trimming and J lost 3 bases; unmatched junction nucleotides: 27. Germline V gives CDR1 SNHLY, CDR2 FYNNEI. The CDR3, as DNA: TGTGCCAGCCAGATTACCCTTCAGGGGGCGACGGTCGGAAAAGACTACGAGCAGTACTTC. Its translation: CASQITLQGATVGKDYEQYF.

The V call is TRBV12-3 or TRBV12-4, the J call TRBJ2-1; TRBD1 might be the D (7 bases). V shed 7 bases and J shed 9 bases, with 13 bases lying between them. The CDR3 spans 12 residues. The CDR3 spells CASTYRGGEQFF. DNA for the CDR3: TGTGCCAGCACCTACAGGGGAGGTGAGCAGTTCTTC.

This chain connects TRBV7-8 to TRBJ2-1; D unclear. CDR3 length: 16 residues. The V end was cut by 1 base, the J end by 0 bases, with 10 bases between. Germline-derived CDR1 and CDR2 are SGHVS and FQNEAQ. In DNA form, the CDR3 reads TGTGCCAGCAGCTTAGGGGTGAGGAGCTCCTACAATGAGCAGTTCTTC. Translated: CASSLGVRSSYNEQFF.

In this sample, this clonotype turned up a few times. A much bigger clone sits one base away, suggesting this may be a read error. CDR3 nucleotides: TGTGCCAGCTGTCGACAGGGTTCCTGCAATGAGCAGTTCTTC. Amino acids: CASCRQGSCNEQFF. The V and J genes are TRBV2 and TRBJ2-1; 7 positions agree with TRBD1. Germline V gene data show CDR1 as SNHLY and CDR2 as FYNNEI. The CDR3 runs 14 residues.

The CDR3: CASSMVGADEKLFF. The CDR3 DNA is TGTGCCAGTAGTATGGTGGGGGCTGATGAAAAACTGTTTTTT. The genes are TRBV19 and TRBJ1-4; D is perhaps TRBD1 (6 bases). Trimming took 3 bases from V and 6 from J, leaving 11 bases between them. The CDR3 runs 14 residues. From germline, CDR1 is LNHDA and CDR2 SQIVND (reference sequence).

This clonotype has only a few counts. The CDR3 is CSASSGEDTQYF. The CDR3 DNA sequence: TGCAGTGCCTCCTCGGGGGAAGATACGCAGTATTTT. The chain has TRBV20-1 and TRBJ2-3; D is possibly TRBD2 (6 bases). The CDR3 runs 12 residues. Trimming took off 6 bases at V and 5 bases at J, with 12 bases between the two ends. Germline values: CDR1 DFQATT, CDR2 SNEGSKA (reference sequence).

The chain recombines TRBV4-2 with TRBJ2-3; D unresolved. Trimming removed 2 bases at V and 3 bases at J, with 6 bases between. CDR1 is LGHNA, CDR2 YNFKEQ, per germline. This CDR3 region has 13 residues. The CDR3 DNA reads as TGTGCCAGCAGCCAAAGGGTAACAGATACGCAGTATTTT. This gives the protein CASSQRVTDTQYF.

V usage is TRBV7-2 and J usage is TRBJ2-3; the match to TRBD2 covers 12 bases. The CDR3 totals 17 residues. V shed 2 bases and J 5 bases; nucleotides not matched to a gene: 8. Germline V lookup: CDR1 SGHTA, CDR2 FQGNSA. CDR3 DNA sequence: TGTGCCAGCAGCTTAACGGGGACTAGCGGGTCCGGAGATACGCAGTATTTT. The encoded protein is CASSLTGTSGSGDTQYF.

The CDR3 is CASSLAGTQKETQYF. The CDR3 coding sequence is TGCGCCAGCAGCCTCGCCGGGACTCAAAAAGAGACCCAGTACTTC. This chain connects TRBV5-1 to TRBJ2-5; the D gene is possibly TRBD2 (6 bases). The V and J ends lost 4 bases and 3 bases respectively, with 16 bases between them. CDR3 size: 15 residues. CDR1 is SGHRS and CDR2 is YFSETQ in the germline V gene.

The chain combines TRBV4-3 with TRBJ2-1, with no clear D. From germline, CDR1 is LGHNA and CDR2 YSLEER. Between the trimmed V and J ends, which lost 4 bases and 10 bases, there was a span of 11 bases. There are 12 residues in the CDR3. The CDR3 coding sequence is TGCGCCAGCAGCCGAGATGCTCGGGAGCAGTTCTTC. It specifies CASSRDAREQFF.

This clonotype was picked up a small number of times. CDR3 residues: CASSQEEGTGQTYEQYF. CDR3 sequence (DNA): TGCGCCAGCAGCCAAGAAGAGGGGACGGGGCAGACCTACGAGCAGTACTTC. The V call is TRBV4-3, the J call TRBJ2-7; D tentatively reads TRBD1 or TRBD2 (5 bases each). The CDR3 runs to 17 residues. V was clipped by 0 bases and J by 2 bases, with 17 bases between them. Looked up from germline, CDR1 is LGHNA and CDR2 is YSLEER.

This clonotype was counted between two and nine times. The chain couples TRBV10-3 to TRBJ2-1; D is undetermined. V lost 5 bases and J lost 4, with 9 bases in between. CDR1 is ENHRY, CDR2 SYGVKD, per germline. This CDR3 is built from 13 residues. CDR3 sequence (DNA): TGTGCCATCAGTCCCCCCGGGTACAATGAGCAGTTCTTC. It translates to CAISPPGYNEQFF.

This clonotype has a handful of counts. This chain links TRBV6-5 with TRBJ2-7; TRBD1 is a possible D gene (5 bases). This CDR3 has 14 amino acids. Trimming removed 2 bases at V and 1 base at J, with 9 bases between. Germline loops: CDR1 MNHEY, CDR2 SVGAGI. CDR3 sequence: CASSYRRDSYEQYF. CDR3 nucleotides: TGTGCCAGCAGTTACCGCAGGGATTCCTACGAGCAGTACTTC.

This clonotype has only one observation. This chain uses TRBV28 with TRBJ2-5; the match to TRBD1 covers 7 bases. V lost 8 bases and J lost 11; bases outside the gene matches: 17. Germline V gene data show CDR1 as MDHEN and CDR2 as SYDVKM. The CDR3 has 14 amino acids. The CDR3 sequence is CASDSGTVGREQYF. CDR3 nucleotide sequence: TGTGCCAGCGACTCCGGGACAGTCGGTCGAGAGCAGTACTTC.

The chain recombines TRBV11-2 with TRBJ1-6; D is unclear. Between the trimmed V and J ends, which lost 4 bases and 7 bases, there was a span of 8 bases. The CDR3 is 13 amino acids. The V gene's germline CDR1 is SGHAT and CDR2 FQNNGV. DNA for the CDR3: TGTGCCAGCAGCTCCCAGTCCAATTCACCCCTCCACTTT. Encoded protein: CASSSQSNSPLHF.